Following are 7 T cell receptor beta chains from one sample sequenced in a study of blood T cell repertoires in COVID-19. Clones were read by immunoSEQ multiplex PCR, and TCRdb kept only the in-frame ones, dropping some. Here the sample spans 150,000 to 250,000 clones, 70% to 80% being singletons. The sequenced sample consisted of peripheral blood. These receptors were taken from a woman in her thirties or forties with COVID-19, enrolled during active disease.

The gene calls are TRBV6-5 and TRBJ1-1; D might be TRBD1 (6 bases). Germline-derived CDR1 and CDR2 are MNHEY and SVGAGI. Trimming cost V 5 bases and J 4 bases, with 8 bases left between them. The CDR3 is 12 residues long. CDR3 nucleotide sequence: TGTGCCAGCAGTCGGGACACCACTGAAGCTTTCTTT. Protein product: CASSRDTTEAFF.

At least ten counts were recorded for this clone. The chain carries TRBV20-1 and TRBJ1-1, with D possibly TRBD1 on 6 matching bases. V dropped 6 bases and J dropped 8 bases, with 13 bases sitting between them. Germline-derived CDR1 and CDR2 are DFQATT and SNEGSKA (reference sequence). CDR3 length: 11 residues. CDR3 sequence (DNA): TGCAGTGCCCACCCGACAGGCGAAGCTTTCTTT. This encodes CSAHPTGEAFF.

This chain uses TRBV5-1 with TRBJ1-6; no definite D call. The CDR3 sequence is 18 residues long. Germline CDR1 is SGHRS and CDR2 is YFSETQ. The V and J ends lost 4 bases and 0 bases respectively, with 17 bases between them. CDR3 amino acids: CASSVGDSGSSYNSPLHF. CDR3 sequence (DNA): TGCGCCAGCAGCGTTGGTGATTCGGGGAGCTCCTATAATTCACCCCTCCACTTT.

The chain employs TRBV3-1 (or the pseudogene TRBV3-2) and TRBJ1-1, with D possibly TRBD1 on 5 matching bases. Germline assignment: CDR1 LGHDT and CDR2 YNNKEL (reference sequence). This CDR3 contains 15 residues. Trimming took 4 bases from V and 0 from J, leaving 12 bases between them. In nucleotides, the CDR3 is TGTGCCAGCAGCCGAACGACAGAGATGAACACTGAAGCTTTCTTT. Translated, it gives CASSRTTEMNTEAFF.

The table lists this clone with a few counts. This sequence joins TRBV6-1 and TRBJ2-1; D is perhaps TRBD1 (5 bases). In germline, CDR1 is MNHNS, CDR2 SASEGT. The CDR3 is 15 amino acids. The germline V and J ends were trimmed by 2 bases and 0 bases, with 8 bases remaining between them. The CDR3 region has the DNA TGTGCCAGCAGTGAACAGGGAAGCTCCTACAATGAGCAGTTCTTC. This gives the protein CASSEQGSSYNEQFF.

The CDR3, as DNA: TGTGCCAGCAGACAGGGGACGGGCCACGAGCAGTACTTC. Protein: CASRQGTGHEQYF. The chain has TRBV7-9 and TRBJ2-7; 7 bases are a match to TRBD1. The V segment lost 6 bases and the J segment 5 bases; nucleotides outside the gene matches: 7. The CDR3 sequence is 13 residues long. Germline V gene lookup returns CDR1 SEHNR and CDR2 FQNEAQ (reference sequence).

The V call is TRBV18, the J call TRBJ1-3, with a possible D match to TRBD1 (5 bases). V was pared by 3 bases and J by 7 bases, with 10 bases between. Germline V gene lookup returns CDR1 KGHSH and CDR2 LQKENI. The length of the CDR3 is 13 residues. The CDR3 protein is CASSPTGVNTIYF. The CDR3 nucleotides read TGTGCCAGCTCACCCACAGGTGTTAACACCATATATTTT.